This TCR beta chain stems from a study of blood T cell repertoires in COVID-19. Study context: From the United States, Italy and Spain came samples of acute and convalescent COVID-19. T cells, B-cell-depleted T cells, or PBMCs provided the cDNA or gDNA that served as material.

The Seattle patients joined while their infection was active and were tracked longitudinally afterward. Authors' processing steps: Amplified reference gene primers provided the basis for estimating nucleated cell counts. The protocol was immunoSEQ multiplex PCR, while the TCRdb copy is restricted to in-frame clones and leaves out a portion. V, J and clone size derive from that table, while D and trimming were established from the DNA sequence. The data contain about 250,000 clones, roughly 88% of them singletons. CDR1 is SNHLY and CDR2 is FYNNEI in the germline V gene. This CDR3 is 13 amino acids long. Trimming shortened V by 0 bases and J by 8 bases, and 10 bases separated the two germline ends.

The receptor was derived from a woman in her 30s with COVID-19, enrolled during active disease. The rearrangement joins TRBV2 to TRBJ1-2, with D maybe TRBD1 (5 bases). Sequenced sample: peripheral blood. CDR3 loop: CASSEAGRDGYTF. As DNA, the CDR3 is TGTGCCAGCAGTGAAGCCGGGCGGGACGGCTACACCTTC.